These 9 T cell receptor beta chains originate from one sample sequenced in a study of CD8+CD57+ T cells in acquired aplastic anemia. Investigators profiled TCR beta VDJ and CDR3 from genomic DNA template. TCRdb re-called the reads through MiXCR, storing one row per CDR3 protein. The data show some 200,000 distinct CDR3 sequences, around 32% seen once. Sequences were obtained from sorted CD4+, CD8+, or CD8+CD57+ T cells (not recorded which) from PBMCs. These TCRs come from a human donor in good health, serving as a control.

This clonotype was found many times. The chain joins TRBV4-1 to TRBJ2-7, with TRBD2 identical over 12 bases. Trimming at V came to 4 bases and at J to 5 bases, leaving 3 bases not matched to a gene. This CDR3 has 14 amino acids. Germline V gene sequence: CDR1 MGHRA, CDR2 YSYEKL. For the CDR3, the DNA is TGCGCCAGCAGCCCCCGGACTAGCGGGGACGAGCAGTACTTC. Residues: CASSPRTSGDEQYF.

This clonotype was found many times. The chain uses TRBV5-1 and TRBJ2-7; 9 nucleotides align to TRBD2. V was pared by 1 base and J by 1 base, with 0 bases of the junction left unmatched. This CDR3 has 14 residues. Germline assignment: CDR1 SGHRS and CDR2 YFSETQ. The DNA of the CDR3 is TGCGCCAGCAGCTTGCTAGCGGGGTCCTACGAGCAGTACTTC. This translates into CASSLLAGSYEQYF.

This chain's CDR3 is CASGGGRTDTQYF. Written as DNA, the CDR3 is TGTGCCAGCGGGGGGGGGCGCACAGATACGCAGTATTTT. This chain links TRBV2 with TRBJ2-3, with D possibly matching TRBD2 (7 bases). The germline gives CDR1 SNHLY, CDR2 FYNNEI. The CDR3 runs 13 residues. V gave up 8 bases and J gave up 1 base, with 10 bases separating them.

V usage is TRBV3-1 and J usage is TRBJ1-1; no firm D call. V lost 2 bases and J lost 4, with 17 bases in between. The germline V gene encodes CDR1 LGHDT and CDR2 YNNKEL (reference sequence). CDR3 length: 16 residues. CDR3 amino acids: CASSQPGRALGTEAFF. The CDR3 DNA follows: TGTGCCAGCAGCCAACCGGGGAGGGCCTTAGGCACTGAAGCTTTCTTT.

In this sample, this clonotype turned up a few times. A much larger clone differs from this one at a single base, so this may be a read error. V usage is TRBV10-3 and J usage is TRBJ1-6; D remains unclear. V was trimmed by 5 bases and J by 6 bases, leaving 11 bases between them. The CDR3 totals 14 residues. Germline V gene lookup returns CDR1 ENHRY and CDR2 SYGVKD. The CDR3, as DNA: TGTGCCATCAGTTCCCTAGGTCGTAATTCACCCCTCCACTTT. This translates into CAISSLGRNSPLHF.

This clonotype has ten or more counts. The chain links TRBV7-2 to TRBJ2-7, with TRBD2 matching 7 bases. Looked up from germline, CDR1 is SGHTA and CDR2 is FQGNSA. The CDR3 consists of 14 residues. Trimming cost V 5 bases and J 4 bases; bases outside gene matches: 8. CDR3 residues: CASSGGDRRYEQYF. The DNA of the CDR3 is TGTGCCAGCAGCGGGGGGGACCGGAGGTACGAGCAGTACTTC.

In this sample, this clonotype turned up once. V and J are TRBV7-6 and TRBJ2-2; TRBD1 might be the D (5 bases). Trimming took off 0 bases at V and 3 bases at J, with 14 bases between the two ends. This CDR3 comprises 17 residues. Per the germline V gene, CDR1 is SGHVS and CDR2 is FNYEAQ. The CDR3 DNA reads TGTGCCAGCAGCTTAGCTCAGGACAAGGTGTACACCGGGGAGCTGTTTTTT. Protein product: CASSLAQDKVYTGELFF.

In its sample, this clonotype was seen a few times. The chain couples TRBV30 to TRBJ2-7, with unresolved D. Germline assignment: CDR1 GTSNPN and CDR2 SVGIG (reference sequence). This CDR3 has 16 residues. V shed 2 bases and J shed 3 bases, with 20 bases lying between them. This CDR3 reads CAWSWNPTYYDYEQYF. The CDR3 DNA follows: TGTGCCTGGAGTTGGAACCCAACGTATTATGACTACGAGCAGTACTTC. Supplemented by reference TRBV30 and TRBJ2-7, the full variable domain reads SQTIHQWPATLVQPVGSPLSLECTVEGTSNPNLYWYRQAAGRGLQLLFYSVGIGQISSEVPQNLSASRPQDRQFILSSKKLLLSDSGFYLCAWSWNPTYYDYEQYFGPGTRLTVT.

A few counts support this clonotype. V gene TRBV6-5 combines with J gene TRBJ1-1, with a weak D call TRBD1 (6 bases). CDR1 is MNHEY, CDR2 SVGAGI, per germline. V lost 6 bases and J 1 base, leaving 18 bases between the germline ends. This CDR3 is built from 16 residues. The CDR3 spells CASRSRGREGNTEAFF. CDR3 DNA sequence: TGTGCCAGCAGAAGCAGGGGCCGGGAGGGGAACACTGAAGCTTTCTTT.